Ten or more counts support the clone carrying this TCR beta chain. Unique molecular identifiers were used to barcode this TCRbeta library. TCRdb independently ran MiXCR on the PCR reads; one entry per CDR3 protein. The profile shows about 190,000 distinct CDR3 sequences, around 7% of them singletons. The sample originates from a study of T-cell reconstitution after alpha-beta-depleted transplantation in children. Germline V gene sequence: CDR1 MGHDK, CDR2 SYGVNS. The CDR3 contains 16 residues. Trimming took 4 bases from V and 3 from J, leaving 16 bases between them. The source material was PBMCs from the stem cell graft donor, sampled from the stem cell graft. This chain uses TRBV25-1 with TRBJ2-1, with D unresolved. This clonotype was obtained from a human donor who donated a stem cell graft to a child with Wiskott-Aldrich syndrome. The CDR3 here is CASSGFWNDNYNEQFF. The CDR3 DNA is TGTGCCAGCAGTGGATTTTGGAACGACAACTACAATGAGCAGTTCTTC.